This T cell receptor beta chain emerged from a study of molecular identifiers for immune sequencing clone quantification. Listed TCR primers and previously described methods were used for bulk TCR libraries. TCRdb passed the PCR reads through MiXCR, listing each CDR3 protein once. Of more than 95,000 distinct CDR3 sequences listed, about 24% are singletons. At least ten counts were recorded for this clonotype. The material sequenced was naive CD8+ T cells from blood, with Jurkat cell RNA spiked in. Subset indicated: FACS-sorted CD8+CD4-CCR7+CD45RA+ naive T cells. This receptor was identified in a human donor in good health. Some libraries in this study had Jurkat cell RNA spiked in.

CDR3 nucleotide sequence: TGTGCCAGCAGGGCCGGACCGGGGAAAGCCTACGAGCAGTACTTC. Translation: CASRAGPGKAYEQYF. The chain joins TRBV28 to TRBJ2-7; maybe TRBD2 (5 bases). Germline assignment: CDR1 MDHEN and CDR2 SYDVKM. The ends were cut back, 6 bases at V and 2 bases at J, with 17 bases in the middle. The length of the CDR3 is 15 residues.